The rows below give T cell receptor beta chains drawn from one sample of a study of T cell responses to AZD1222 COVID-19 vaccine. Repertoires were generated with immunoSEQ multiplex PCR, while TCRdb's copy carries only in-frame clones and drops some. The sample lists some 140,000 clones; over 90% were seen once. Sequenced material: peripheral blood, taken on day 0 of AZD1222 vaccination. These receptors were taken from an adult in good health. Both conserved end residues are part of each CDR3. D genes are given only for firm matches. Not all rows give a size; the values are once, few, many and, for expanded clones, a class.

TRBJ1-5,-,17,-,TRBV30,CAWSARQLSNSNQPQHF,TGTGCCTGGAGTGCTCGACAGCTTAGTAATAGCAATCAGCCCCAGCATTTT
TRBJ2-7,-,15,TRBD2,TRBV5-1,CASSWTSGPSYEQYF,TGCGCCAGCAGCTGGACTAGCGGACCCTCCTACGAGCAGTACTTC
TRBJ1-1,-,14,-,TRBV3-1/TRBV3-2,CASSLSMGSTEAFF,TGTGCCAGCAGTCTTAGCATGGGGAGCACTGAAGCTTTCTTT
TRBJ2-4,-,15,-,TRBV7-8,CASSRANRDENIQYF,TGTGCCAGCAGCCGAGCTAACAGGGATGAAAACATTCAGTACTTC
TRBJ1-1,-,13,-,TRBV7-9,CASSDTGNTEAFF,TGTGCCAGCAGTGATACAGGAAATACTGAAGCTTTCTTT
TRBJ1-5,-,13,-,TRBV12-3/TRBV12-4,CASSLRREQPQHF,TGTGCCAGCAGTTTACGGAGGGAACAGCCCCAGCATTTT
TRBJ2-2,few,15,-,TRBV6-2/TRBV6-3,CASSYLLQNTGELFF,TGTGCCAGCAGTTACTTGCTACAGAACACCGGGGAGCTGTTTTTT
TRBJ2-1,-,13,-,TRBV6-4,CASSDSRGGEQFF,TGTGCCAGCAGTGACTCGAGGGGTGGCGAGCAGTTCTTC
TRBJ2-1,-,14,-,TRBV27,CASRGGGEIDEQFF,TGTGCCAGCAGAGGTGGCGGCGAGATCGATGAGCAGTTCTTC
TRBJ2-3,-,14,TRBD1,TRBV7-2,CASSSRQGPDTQYF,TGTGCCAGCAGCAGCAGACAGGGCCCAGATACGCAGTATTTT
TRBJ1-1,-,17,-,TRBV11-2,CASSATPGHPTNTEAFF,TGTGCCAGCAGCGCGACGCCGGGACATCCCACGAACACTGAAGCTTTCTTT
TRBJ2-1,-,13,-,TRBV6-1,CASSEEQLNEQFF,TGTGCCAGCAGTGAAGAACAACTGAATGAGCAGTTCTTC